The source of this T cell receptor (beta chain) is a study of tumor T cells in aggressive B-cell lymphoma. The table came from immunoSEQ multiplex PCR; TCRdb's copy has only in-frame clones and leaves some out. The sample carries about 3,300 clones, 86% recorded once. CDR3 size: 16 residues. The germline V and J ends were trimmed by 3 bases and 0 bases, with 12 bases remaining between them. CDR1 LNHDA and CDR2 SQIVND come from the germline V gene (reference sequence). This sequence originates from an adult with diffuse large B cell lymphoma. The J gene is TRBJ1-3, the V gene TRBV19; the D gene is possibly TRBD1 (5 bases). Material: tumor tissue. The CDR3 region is CASSILGAGSGNTIYF. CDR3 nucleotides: TGTGCCAGTAGTATCCTAGGGGCAGGCTCTGGAAACACCATATATTTT. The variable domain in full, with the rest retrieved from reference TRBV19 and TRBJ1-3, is DGGITQSPKYLFRKEGQNVTLSCEQNLNHDAMYWYRQDPGQGLRLIYYSQIVNDFQKGDIAEGYSVSREKKESFPLTVTSAQKNPTAFYLCASSILGAGSGNTIYFGEGSWLTVV.